The 13 T cell receptor beta chains below were found in one sample sequenced in a study of T cells in Graves' hyperthyroidism and ophthalmopathy. RNA transcripts gave rise to amplified TCR beta CDR3 regions. Carried out on the TCR CDR3, a first-round RT-PCR used the HTBI primer set. TCRdb recomputed calls from the multiplex PCR reads with MiXCR, one row per CDR3 protein. The sample comprises a few hundred thousand distinct CDR3 sequences, roughly 15% of which are singletons, and about 14% rests with the top ten. The sequencing sample was made of blood. These receptors were taken from a woman in her thirties or forties with Graves' hyperthyroidism.

V gene TRBV4-1 combines with J gene TRBJ1-5; 10 bases line up with TRBD1. This CDR3 has 18 residues. The germline V gene has CDR1 MGHRA and CDR2 YSYEKL. Trimming cost V 1 base and J 6 bases; bases outside gene matches: 12. CDR3: CASSQVSRGQGFGQPQHF. DNA of the CDR3: TGCGCCAGCAGCCAAGTTTCTAGGGGACAGGGGTTCGGTCAGCCCCAGCATTTT.

This clonotype was counted between two and nine times. The chain links TRBV6-1 to TRBJ2-1; D assignment may be TRBD1 or TRBD2 (7 bases each). This CDR3 region has 16 residues. CDR1 is MNHNS and CDR2 is SASEGT in the germline V gene. V lost 7 bases to trimming and J lost 2 bases, with 18 bases between them. CDR3 amino acids: CASTYRGGETYNEQFF. Here the CDR3 DNA reads TGTGCCAGCACCTACAGGGGAGGGGAAACCTACAATGAGCAGTTCTTC.

The chain is built from TRBV19 and TRBJ2-7, with 9 bases identical to TRBD2. CDR3 length: 15 amino acids. V shed 3 bases and J 0 bases; nucleotides not matched to a gene: 3. Germline loops: CDR1 LNHDA, CDR2 SQIVND (reference sequence). CDR3 in amino acids: CASSMSSGTSYEQYF. The CDR3, as DNA: TGTGCCAGTAGTATGTCTAGCGGGACCTCCTACGAGCAGTACTTC.

With regard to this clonotype: A much larger clone sits a single nucleotide away, making a read error possible. As the CDR3 is not closed by the conserved phenylalanine or tryptophan, this likely results from a read error. The CDR3 here is CSARGGTGNNEQFV. The DNA of the CDR3 is TGCAGTGCTAGAGGCGGGACAGGGAACAATGAGCAGTTCGTC. V gene TRBV20-1 combines with J gene TRBJ2-1; 9 bases are shared with TRBD1. Trimming cost V 1 base and J 5 bases; bases outside gene matches: 3. CDR1 is DFQATT and CDR2 is SNEGSKA in the germline V gene (reference sequence). The CDR3 totals 14 residues.

A word on this clonotype: A much larger clonotype is one base distant, so this may be a read error. V is TRBV28 and J is TRBJ1-4; no clear D gene. Trimming removed 5 bases at V and 7 bases at J, with 20 bases between. From germline, CDR1 is MDHEN and CDR2 SYDVKM. The CDR3 is 16 residues long. CDR3 bases: TGTGCCAGCAGTACGCCAAGCATGGCAGTAGGTGAAAAACTGTTTTTT. Protein: CASSTPSMAVGEKLFF.

This clonotype appeared many times. The gene calls are TRBV9 and TRBJ2-3, with D possibly matching TRBD1 (5 bases). The CDR3 covers 15 residues. V shed 6 bases and J shed 0 bases, with 14 bases lying between them. The germline gives CDR1 SGDLS, CDR2 YYNGEE. In DNA form, the CDR3 reads TGTGCCAGCAACCAACAGGCGACTAGCACAGATACGCAGTATTTT. The encoded protein is CASNQQATSTDTQYF. The complete variable domain, with remaining parts taken from reference TRBV9 and TRBJ2-3, reads DSGVTQTPKHLITATGQRVTLRCSPRSGDLSVYWYQQSLDQGLQFLIQYYNGEERAKGNILERFSAQQFPDLHSELNLSSLELGDSALYFCASNQQATSTDTQYFGPGTRLTVL.

The chain recombines TRBV29-1 with TRBJ1-2, with D unclear. In germline, CDR1 is SQVTM, CDR2 ANQGSEA. The V end lost 4 bases, the J end lost 8 bases, and 11 bases lay between the germline ends. The CDR3 has 11 residues. The CDR3 nucleotides read TGCAGCGTTGGGGATCTTTGGGGCTACACCTTC. It encodes CSVGDLWGYTF.

This chain links TRBV14 with TRBJ2-7; a weak D match, TRBD2 (7 bases). The CDR3 loop spans 17 amino acids. The germline CDR1 and CDR2 sequences are SGHDN and FVKESK. Between the trimmed V and J ends, which lost 4 bases and 5 bases, there was a span of 24 bases. For the CDR3, the DNA is TGTGCCAGCAGCCCCCCCCCGTATGAGCGGGACAACCACGAGCAGTACTTC. Its translation: CASSPPPYERDNHEQYF.

This clonotype occurred many times. This chain joins TRBV24-1 and TRBJ2-7, with 10 bases aligning to TRBD2. V shed 4 bases, J shed 0 bases, and the junction held 5 bases outside the gene matches. Germline CDR1 reads KGHDR; CDR2 reads SFDVKD. This CDR3 has 16 residues. CDR3 residues: CATSDSRTSGSYEQYF. Written as DNA, the CDR3 is TGTGCCACCAGTGACTCACGGACTAGCGGCTCCTACGAGCAGTACTTC.

This clonotype was counted many times. The CDR3 spells CAIRRTSGGYEQYF. The CDR3 bases are TGTGCCATCAGACGGACTAGCGGAGGCTACGAGCAGTACTTC. V is TRBV10-3 and J is TRBJ2-7, with 10 bases that match TRBD2. There are 14 residues in the CDR3. Unmatched junction bases numbered 5, after V lost 6 bases and J lost 3 bases. Germline CDR1 ENHRY, CDR2 SYGVKD.

This chain connects TRBV30 to TRBJ1-2; D gene uncertain. Trimming removed 0 bases from V and 0 bases from J, with 11 bases in between. Germline assignment: CDR1 GTSNPN and CDR2 SVGIG (reference sequence). CDR3 length equals 15 residues. DNA of the CDR3: TGTGCCTGGAGTGTATCCCGGCAAGCTAACTATGGCTACACCTTC. It yields the protein CAWSVSRQANYGYTF.

There are a few counts of this clonotype. This rearrangement joins TRBV7-2 to TRBJ2-2; 8 positions match TRBD1. In germline, CDR1 is SGHTA, CDR2 FQGNSA. This CDR3 comprises 17 residues. V shed 4 bases, J shed 5 bases, and the junction held 12 bases outside the gene matches. For the CDR3, the DNA is TGTGCCAGCAGCTCCTCCTCGCTGGGGACAGGTACCGGGGAGCTGTTTTTT. Residues: CASSSSSLGTGTGELFF.

This clonotype appeared once. The chain carries TRBV2 and TRBJ2-7; 7 nucleotides line up with TRBD2. Germline V gene data show CDR1 as SNHLY and CDR2 as FYNNEI. CDR3 length equals 16 residues. The J segment lost 4 bases and the V segment lost 5 bases, leaving 14 bases of the junction unmatched. The CDR3 sequence is CASSRRSGTGPYEQYF. CDR3 bases: TGTGCCAGCAGTAGAAGGAGCGGGACTGGTCCATACGAGCAGTACTTC.